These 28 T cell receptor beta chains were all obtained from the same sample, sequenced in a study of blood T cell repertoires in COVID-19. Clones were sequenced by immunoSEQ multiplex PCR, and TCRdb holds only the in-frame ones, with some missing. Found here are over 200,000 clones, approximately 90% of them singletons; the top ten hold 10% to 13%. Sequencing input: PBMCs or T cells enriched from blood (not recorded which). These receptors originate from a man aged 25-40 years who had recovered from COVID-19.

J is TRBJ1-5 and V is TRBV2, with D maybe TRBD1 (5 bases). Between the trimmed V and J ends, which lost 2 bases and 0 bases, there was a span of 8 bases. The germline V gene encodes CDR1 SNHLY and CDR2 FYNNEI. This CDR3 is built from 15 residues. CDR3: CASSEQGFSNQPQHF. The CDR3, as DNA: TGTGCCAGCAGTGAACAGGGTTTTAGCAATCAGCCCCAGCATTTT.

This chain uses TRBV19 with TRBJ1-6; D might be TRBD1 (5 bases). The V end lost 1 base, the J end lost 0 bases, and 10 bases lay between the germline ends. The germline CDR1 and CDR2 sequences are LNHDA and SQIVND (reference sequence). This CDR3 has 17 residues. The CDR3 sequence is CASSIAWGDSYNSPLHF. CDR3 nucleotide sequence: TGTGCCAGTAGTATAGCCTGGGGCGACTCCTATAATTCACCCCTCCACTTT. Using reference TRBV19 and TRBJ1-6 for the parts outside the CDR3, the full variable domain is DGGITQSPKYLFRKEGQNVTLSCEQNLNHDAMYWYRQDPGQGLRLIYYSQIVNDFQKGDIAEGYSVSREKKESFPLTVTSAQKNPTAFYLCASSIAWGDSYNSPLHFGNGTRLTVT.

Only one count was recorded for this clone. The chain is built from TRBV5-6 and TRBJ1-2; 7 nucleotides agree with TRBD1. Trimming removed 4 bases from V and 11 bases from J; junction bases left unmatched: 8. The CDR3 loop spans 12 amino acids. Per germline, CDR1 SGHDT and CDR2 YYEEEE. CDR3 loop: CASSTDRVGYTF. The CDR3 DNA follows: TGTGCCAGCAGCACCGACAGGGTTGGGTACACCTTC.

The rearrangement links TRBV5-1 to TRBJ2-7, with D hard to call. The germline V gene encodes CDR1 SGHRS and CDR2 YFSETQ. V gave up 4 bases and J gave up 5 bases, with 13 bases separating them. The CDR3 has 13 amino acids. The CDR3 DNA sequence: TGCGCCAGCAGCCGAGGAGATGTTAACGAGCAGTACTTC. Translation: CASSRGDVNEQYF.

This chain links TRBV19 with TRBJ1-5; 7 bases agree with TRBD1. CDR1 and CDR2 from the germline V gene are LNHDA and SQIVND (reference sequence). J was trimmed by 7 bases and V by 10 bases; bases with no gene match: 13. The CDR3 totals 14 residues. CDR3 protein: CATKGQGVGQPQHF. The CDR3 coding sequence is TGTGCCACGAAGGGTCAGGGGGTAGGGCAGCCCCAGCATTTT.

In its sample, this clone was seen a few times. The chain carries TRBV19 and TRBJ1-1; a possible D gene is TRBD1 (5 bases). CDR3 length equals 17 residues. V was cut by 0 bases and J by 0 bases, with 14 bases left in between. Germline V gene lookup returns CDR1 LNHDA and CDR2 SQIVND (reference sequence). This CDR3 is CASSIEGAGLVNTEAFF. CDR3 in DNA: TGTGCCAGTAGTATAGAAGGGGCCGGGCTAGTGAACACTGAAGCTTTCTTT.

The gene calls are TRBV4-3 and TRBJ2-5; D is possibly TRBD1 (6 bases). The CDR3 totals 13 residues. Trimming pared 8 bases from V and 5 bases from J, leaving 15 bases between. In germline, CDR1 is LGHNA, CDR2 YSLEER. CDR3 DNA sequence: TGCGCCAGCCCCCAGGGGTCGGGGGAGACCCAGTACTTC. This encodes CASPQGSGETQYF.

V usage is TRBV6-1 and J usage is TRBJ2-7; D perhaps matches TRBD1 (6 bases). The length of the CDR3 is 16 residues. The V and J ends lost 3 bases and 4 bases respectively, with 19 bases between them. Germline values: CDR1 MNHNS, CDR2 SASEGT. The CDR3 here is CASSEWDTKLDYEQYF. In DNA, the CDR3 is TGTGCCAGCAGTGAGTGGGACACCAAACTAGATTACGAGCAGTACTTC.

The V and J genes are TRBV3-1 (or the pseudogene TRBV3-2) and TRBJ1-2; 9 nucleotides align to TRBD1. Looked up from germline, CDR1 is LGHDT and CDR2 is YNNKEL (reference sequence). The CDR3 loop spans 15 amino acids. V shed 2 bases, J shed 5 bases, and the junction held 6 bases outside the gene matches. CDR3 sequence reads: CASSQTGTGFYGYTF. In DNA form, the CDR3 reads TGTGCCAGCAGCCAAACAGGGACAGGGTTTTATGGCTACACCTTC.

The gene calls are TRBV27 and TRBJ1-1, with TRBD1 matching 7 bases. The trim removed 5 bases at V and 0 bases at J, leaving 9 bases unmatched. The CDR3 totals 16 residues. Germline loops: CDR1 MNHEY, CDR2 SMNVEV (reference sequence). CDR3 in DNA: TGTGCCAGCAGTCTGGACAGGATTCGTATGAACACTGAAGCTTTCTTT. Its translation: CASSLDRIRMNTEAFF.

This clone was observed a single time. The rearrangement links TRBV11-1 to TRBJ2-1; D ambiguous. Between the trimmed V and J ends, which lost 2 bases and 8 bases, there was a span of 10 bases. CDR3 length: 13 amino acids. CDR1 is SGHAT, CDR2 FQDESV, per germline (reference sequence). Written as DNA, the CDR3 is TGTGCCAGCAGCTTACGCAGGCGCGATGAGCAGTTCTTC. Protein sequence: CASSLRRRDEQFF.

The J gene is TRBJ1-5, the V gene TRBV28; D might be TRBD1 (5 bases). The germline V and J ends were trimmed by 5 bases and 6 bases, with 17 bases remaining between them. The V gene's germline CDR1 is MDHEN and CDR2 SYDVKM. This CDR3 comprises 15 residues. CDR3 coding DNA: TGTGCCAGCAGTCCAGGGAGGTCGACGGGTCAGCCCCAGCATTTT. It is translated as CASSPGRSTGQPQHF.

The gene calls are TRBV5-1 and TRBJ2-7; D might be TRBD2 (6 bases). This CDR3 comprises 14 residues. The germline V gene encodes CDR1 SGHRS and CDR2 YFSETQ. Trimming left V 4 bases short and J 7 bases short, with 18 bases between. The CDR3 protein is CASSVRGFGLEQYF. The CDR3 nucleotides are TGCGCCAGCAGCGTGCGGGGATTTGGTTTGGAGCAGTACTTC.

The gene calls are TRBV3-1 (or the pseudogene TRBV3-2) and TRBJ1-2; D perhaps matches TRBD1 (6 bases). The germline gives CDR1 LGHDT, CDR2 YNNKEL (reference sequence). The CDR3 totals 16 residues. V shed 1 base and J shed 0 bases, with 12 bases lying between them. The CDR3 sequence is CASSQGGDTPNYGYTF. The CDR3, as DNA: TGTGCCAGCAGCCAAGGAGGGGACACCCCTAACTATGGCTACACCTTC.

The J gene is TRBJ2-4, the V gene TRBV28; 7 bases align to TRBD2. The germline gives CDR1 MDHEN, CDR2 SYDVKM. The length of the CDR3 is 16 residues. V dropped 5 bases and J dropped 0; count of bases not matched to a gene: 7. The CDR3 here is CASSLRDYLAKNIQYF. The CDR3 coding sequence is TGTGCCAGCAGTCTTCGGGACTATCTAGCCAAAAACATTCAGTACTTC.

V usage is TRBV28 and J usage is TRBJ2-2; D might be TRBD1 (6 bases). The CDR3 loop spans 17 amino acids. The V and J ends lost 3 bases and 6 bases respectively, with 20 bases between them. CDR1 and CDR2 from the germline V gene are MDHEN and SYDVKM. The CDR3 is CASSFTPWYDRPGELFF. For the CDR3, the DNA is TGTGCCAGCAGTTTCACCCCCTGGTATGACAGGCCCGGGGAGCTGTTTTTT.

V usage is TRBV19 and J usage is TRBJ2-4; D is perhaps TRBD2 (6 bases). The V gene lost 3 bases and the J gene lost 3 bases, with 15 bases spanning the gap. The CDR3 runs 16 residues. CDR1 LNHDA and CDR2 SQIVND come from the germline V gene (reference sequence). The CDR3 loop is CASSMGWGVGKNIQYF. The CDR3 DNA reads TGTGCCAGTAGTATGGGTTGGGGGGTAGGCAAAAACATTCAGTACTTC.

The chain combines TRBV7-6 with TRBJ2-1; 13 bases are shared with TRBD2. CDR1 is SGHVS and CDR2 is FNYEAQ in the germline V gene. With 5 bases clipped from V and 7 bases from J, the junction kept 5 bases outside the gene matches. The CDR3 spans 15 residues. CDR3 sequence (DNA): TGTGCCAGCAGCGTGACTAGCGGGGGGTCTAATGAGCAGTTCTTC. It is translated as CASSVTSGGSNEQFF.

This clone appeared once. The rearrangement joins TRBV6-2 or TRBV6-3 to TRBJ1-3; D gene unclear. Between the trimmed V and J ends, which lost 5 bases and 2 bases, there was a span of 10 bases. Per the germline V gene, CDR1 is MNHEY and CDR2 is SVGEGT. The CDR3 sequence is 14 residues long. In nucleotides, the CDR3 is TGTGCCAGCAGTACGCCGGTGGCTGGAAACACCATATATTTT. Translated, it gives CASSTPVAGNTIYF.

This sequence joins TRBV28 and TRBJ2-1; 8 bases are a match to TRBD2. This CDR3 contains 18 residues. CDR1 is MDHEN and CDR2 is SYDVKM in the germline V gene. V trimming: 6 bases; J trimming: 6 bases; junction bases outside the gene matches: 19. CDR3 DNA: TGTGCCAGCAGCCAAATCTCCGGGACTAGAATTTTTAGCAATGAGCAGTTCTTC. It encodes CASSQISGTRIFSNEQFF.

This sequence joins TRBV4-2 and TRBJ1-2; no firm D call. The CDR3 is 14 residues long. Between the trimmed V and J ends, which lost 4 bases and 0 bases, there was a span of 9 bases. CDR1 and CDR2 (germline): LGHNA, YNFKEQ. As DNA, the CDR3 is TGTGCCAGCAGCCGCGGAGACCCTAACTATGGCTACACCTTC. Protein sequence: CASSRGDPNYGYTF.

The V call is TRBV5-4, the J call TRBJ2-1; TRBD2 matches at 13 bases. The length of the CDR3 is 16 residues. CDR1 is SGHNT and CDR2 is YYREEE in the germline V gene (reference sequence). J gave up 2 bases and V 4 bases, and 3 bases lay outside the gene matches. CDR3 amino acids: CASSLGTSGAYNEQFF. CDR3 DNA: TGTGCCAGCAGCCTGGGGACTAGCGGGGCCTACAATGAGCAGTTCTTC. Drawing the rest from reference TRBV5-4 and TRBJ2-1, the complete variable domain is ETGVTQSPTHLIKTRGQQVTLRCSSQSGHNTVSWYQQALGQGPQFIFQYYREEENGRGNFPPRFSGLQFPNYSSELNVNALELDDSALYLCASSLGTSGAYNEQFFGPGTRLTVL.

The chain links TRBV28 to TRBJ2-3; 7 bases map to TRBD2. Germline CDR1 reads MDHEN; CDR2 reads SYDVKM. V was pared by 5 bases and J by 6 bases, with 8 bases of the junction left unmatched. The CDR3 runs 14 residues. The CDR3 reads CASSTGGGWDTQYF. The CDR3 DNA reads TGTGCCAGCAGTACGGGAGGAGGTTGGGATACGCAGTATTTT.

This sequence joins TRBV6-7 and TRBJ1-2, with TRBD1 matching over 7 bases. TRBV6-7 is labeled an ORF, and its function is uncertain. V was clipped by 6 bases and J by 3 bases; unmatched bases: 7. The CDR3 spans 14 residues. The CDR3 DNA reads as TGTGCCAGCAGCGAAGGACAGGCCGACTATGGCTACACCTTC. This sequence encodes CASSEGQADYGYTF.

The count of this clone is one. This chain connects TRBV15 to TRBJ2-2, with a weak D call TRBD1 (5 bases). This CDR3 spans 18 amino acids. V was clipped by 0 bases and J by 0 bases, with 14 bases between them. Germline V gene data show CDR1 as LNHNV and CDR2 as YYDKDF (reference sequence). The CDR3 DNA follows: TGTGCCACCAGCAGAGAGAGCATGACAGCCGCGAACACCGGGGAGCTGTTTTTT. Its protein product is CATSRESMTAANTGELFF.

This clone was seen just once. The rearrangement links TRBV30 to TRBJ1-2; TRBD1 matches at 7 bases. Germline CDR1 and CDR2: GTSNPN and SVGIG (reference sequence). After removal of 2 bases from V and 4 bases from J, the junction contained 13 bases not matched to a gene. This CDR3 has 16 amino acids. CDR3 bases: TGTGCCTGGAGTCCAACCTCCCGACAGGGTGGCTATGGCTACACCTTC. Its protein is CAWSPTSRQGGYGYTF.

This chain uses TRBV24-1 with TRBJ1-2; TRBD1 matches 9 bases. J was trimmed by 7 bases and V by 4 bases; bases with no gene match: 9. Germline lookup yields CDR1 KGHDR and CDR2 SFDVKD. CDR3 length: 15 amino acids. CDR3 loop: CATSDPGQGWSGYTF. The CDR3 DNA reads TGTGCCACCAGTGACCCGGGACAGGGATGGAGTGGCTACACCTTC.

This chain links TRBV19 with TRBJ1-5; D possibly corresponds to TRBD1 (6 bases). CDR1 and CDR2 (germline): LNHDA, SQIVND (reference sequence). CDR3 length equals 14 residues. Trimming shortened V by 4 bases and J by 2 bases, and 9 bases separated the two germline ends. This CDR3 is CASSTQGGNQPQHF. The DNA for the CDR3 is TGTGCCAGTAGTACACAGGGTGGCAATCAGCCCCAGCATTTT. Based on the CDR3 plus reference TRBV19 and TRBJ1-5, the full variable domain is DGGITQSPKYLFRKEGQNVTLSCEQNLNHDAMYWYRQDPGQGLRLIYYSQIVNDFQKGDIAEGYSVSREKKESFPLTVTSAQKNPTAFYLCASSTQGGNQPQHFGDGTRLSIL.